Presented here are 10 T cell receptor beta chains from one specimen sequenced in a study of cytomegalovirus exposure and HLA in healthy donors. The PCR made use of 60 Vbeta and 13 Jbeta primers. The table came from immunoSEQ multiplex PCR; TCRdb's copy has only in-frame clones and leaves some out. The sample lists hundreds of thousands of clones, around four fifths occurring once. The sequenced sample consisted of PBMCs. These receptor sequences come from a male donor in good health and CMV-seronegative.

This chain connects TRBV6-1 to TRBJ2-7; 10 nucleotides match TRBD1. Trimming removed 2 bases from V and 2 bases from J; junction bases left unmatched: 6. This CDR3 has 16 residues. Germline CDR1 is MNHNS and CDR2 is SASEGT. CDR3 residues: CASSEKSGTGAYEQYF. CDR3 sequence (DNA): TGTGCCAGCAGTGAAAAAAGCGGGACAGGGGCCTACGAGCAGTACTTC.

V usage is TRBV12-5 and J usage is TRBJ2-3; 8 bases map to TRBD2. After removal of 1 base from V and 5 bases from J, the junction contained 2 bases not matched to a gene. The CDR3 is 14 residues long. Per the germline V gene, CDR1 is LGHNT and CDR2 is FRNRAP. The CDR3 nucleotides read TGTGCTAGTGGTTTGGCCCTAGCGGGAGATACGCAGTATTTT. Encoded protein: CASGLALAGDTQYF.

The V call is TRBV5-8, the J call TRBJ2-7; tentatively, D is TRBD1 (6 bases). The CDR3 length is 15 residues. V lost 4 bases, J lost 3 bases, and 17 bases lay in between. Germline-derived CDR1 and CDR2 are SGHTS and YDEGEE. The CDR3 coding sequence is TGTGCCAGCAGCCGAACAGGGTCCCCCTTCTACGAGCAGTACTTC. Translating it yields CASSRTGSPFYEQYF.

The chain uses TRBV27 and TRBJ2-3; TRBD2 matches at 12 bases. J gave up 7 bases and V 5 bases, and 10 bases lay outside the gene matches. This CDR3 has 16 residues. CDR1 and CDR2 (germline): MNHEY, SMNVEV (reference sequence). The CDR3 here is CASSPWTSGNSNTQYF. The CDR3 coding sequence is TGTGCCAGCAGTCCGTGGACTAGCGGGAACTCGAATACGCAGTATTTT.

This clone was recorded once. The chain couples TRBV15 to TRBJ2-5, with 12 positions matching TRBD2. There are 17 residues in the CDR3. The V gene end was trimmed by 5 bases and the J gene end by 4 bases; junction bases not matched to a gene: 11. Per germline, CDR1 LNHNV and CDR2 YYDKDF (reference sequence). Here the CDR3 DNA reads TGTGCCACCAGCCCAACCGAGAGACTAGCGGGAGCAGAGACCCAGTACTTC. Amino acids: CATSPTERLAGAETQYF.

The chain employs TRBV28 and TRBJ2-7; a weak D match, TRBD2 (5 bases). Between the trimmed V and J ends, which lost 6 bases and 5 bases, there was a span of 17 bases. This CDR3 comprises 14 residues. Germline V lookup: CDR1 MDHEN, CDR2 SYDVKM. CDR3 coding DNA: TGTGCCAGCAGCGCAATCCCACGGGATGACGAGCAGTACTTC. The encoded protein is CASSAIPRDDEQYF.

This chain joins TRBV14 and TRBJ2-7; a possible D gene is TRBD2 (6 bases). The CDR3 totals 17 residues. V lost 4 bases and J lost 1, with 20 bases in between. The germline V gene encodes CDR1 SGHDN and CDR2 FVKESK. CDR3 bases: TGTGCCAGCAGCCCCTCTTCTCTGGCGGGAAAGTCCTACGAGCAGTACTTC. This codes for CASSPSSLAGKSYEQYF.

The CDR3 reads CASSYLAGTSGHEQYF. CDR3 DNA: TGTGCCAGCAGTTACTTGGCGGGGACTAGCGGCCACGAGCAGTACTTC. J is TRBJ2-7 and V is TRBV6-6; 11 nucleotides line up with TRBD2. V shed 1 base and J 5 bases; nucleotides not matched to a gene: 7. The germline V gene encodes CDR1 MNHNY and CDR2 SVGAGI (reference sequence). There are 16 residues in the CDR3.

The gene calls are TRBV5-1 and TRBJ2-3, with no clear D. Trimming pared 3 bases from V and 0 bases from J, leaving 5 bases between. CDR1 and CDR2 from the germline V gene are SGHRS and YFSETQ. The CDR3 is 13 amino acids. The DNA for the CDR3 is TGCGCCAGCAGCTCCCAGAGCACAGATACGCAGTATTTT. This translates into CASSSQSTDTQYF.

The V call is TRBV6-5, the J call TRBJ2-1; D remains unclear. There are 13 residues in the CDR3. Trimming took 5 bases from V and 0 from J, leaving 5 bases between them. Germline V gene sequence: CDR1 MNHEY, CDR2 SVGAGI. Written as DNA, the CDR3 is TGTGCCAGCAGTGAACACTCCTACAATGAGCAGTTCTTC. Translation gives CASSEHSYNEQFF.